This entry concerns a single T cell receptor beta chain. The antigen remains unidentified. Other DNA sequences in the sample encode the same CDR3. This sample is part of a study of radiotherapy plus CTLA-4 blockade in lung cancer. Study findings and constraints: Researchers report tumor-derived TCR clones expanding in blood after radiotherapy plus ipilimumab. The authors reported that early blood T cell clone dynamics, with interferon-beta, best predicted response.

The protocol was immunoSEQ multiplex PCR, while the TCRdb copy is restricted to in-frame clones and leaves out a portion. The sample carries around 110,000 clones, over 65% recorded once. Chemo-refractory metastatic non-small-cell lung cancer patients were treated with focal radiation plus CTLA-4 blockade with ipilimumab. V shed 2 bases and J shed 3 bases, with 7 bases lying between them. The CDR3 totals 13 residues. Germline assignment: CDR1 LNHNV and CDR2 YYDKDF (reference sequence). The clonotype comes from a human donor with non-small cell lung cancer that progressed on radiotherapy plus ipilimumab. Some clones in this sample may be carry-over from other donors' samples. The material was peripheral blood, obtained from a patient treated with radiotherapy plus ipilimumab. V and J are TRBV15 and TRBJ1-2; the D gene is possibly TRBD1 (5 bases). CDR3 nucleotide sequence: TGTGCCACCAGCAGATTAGGGGACTATGGCTACACCTTC. Its protein is CATSRLGDYGYTF.